The entry below describes one TCR beta chain. This specimen belongs to a study of blood T cell repertoires in COVID-19. On the study more broadly: Acute and convalescent COVID-19 specimens originated in the United States, Italy and Spain. The analysed material was cDNA or gDNA that came from T cells, B-cell-depleted T cells, or PBMCs.

Per the original methods: For nucleated cells, counts were estimated from reference gene primer amplification. The protocol was immunoSEQ multiplex PCR, while the TCRdb copy is restricted to in-frame clones and leaves out a portion. D and trimming were read from the DNA, whereas the V and J calls and clone size are those reported in that table. This sample has more than 300,000 clones, with about 87% found just once. V was clipped by 6 bases and J by 0 bases, with 13 bases between them. The CDR3 is 15 amino acids. CDR1 is SGHRS, CDR2 YFSETQ, per germline. Enrolment of Seattle patients took place during active infection, and they were followed longitudinally.

The clonotype originates from a woman in her thirties with COVID-19, enrolled during active disease. This chain uses TRBV5-1 with TRBJ1-3; D is ambiguous. The source material was peripheral blood. The CDR3 DNA sequence: TGCGCCAGCACCGCGGGCGGTAGCTCTGGAAACACCATATATTTT. This sequence encodes CASTAGGSSGNTIYF.